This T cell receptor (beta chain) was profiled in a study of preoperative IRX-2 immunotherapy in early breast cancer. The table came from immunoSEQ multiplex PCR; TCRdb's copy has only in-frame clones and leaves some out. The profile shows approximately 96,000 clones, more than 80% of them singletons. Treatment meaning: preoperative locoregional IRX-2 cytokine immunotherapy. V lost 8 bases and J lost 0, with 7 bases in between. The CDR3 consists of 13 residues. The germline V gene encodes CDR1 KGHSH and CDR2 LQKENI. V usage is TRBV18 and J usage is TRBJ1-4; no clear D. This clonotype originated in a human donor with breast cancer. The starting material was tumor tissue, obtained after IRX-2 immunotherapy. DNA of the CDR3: TGTGCCAGCGCTAGATCAACTAATGAAAAACTGTTTTTT. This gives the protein CASARSTNEKLFF.